This T cell receptor beta chain was obtained from a study of T cells after posttransplantation cyclophosphamide. In regard to this clone: As yet, its antigen is unknown.

Repertoires were generated with immunoSEQ multiplex PCR, while TCRdb's copy carries only in-frame clones and drops some. The table lists tens of thousands of clones, 90% of them singletons. Cyclophosphamide on days +3 and +4 followed busulfan-fludarabine conditioning and a marrow graft. Study results and caveats: Recipient CMV seropositivity and CMV reactivation strongly tracked TRB clonality. TRB overlap between skin or GI tissue T cells and blood was limited. Donor CD8+ memory clones often dominated recipient blood repertoires at later times.

The sequence derives from a male patient between 55 and 70 years old who received an allogeneic stem cell transplant from a related donor and was CMV-positive. A share of the T cells may be of graft donor origin. Source: PBMCs, taken about 62 days after allogeneic stem cell transplant with posttransplant cyclophosphamide.

CDR3 in DNA: TGTGCCTGGATAGCGGGGATCGGCACCAATGAGCAGTTCTTC. This encodes CAWIAGIGTNEQFF. V and J are TRBV30 and TRBJ2-1, with TRBD2 identical over 8 bases. The CDR3 extends over 14 amino acids. V lost 4 bases and J lost 6; bases outside the gene matches: 8. In germline, CDR1 is GTSNPN, CDR2 SVGIG (reference sequence). The variable domain in full, completed from reference TRBV30 and TRBJ2-1, reads SQTIHQWPATLVQPVGSPLSLECTVEGTSNPNLYWYRQAAGRGLQLLFYSVGIGQISSEVPQNLSASRPQDRQFILSSKKLLLSDSGFYLCAWIAGIGTNEQFFGPGTRLTVL.